One T cell receptor beta chain is described in this entry. This sample is drawn from a study of cytomegalovirus exposure and HLA in healthy donors. 60 Vbeta and 13 Jbeta primers were used in PCR. TCRdb's copy holds only in-frame clones and misses some; the assay was immunoSEQ multiplex PCR. The sample lists about 170,000 clones, roughly 80% occurring once. The TCR was taken from a woman aged 50 to 60 in good health and CMV-seropositive. The material sequenced was PBMCs.

This CDR3 reads CSVEADRGIRAQYF. In nucleotides, the CDR3 is TGCAGCGTTGAGGCCGACAGGGGGATAAGGGCCCAGTACTTC. The chain employs TRBV29-1 and TRBJ2-5, with 9 bases matching TRBD1. V was pared by 3 bases and J by 9 bases, with 11 bases of the junction left unmatched. The CDR3 has 14 amino acids. Germline V CDR1 and CDR2: SQVTM, ANQGSEA. Based on the CDR3 plus reference TRBV29-1 and TRBJ2-5, the full variable domain is SAVISQKPSRDICQRGTSLTIQCQVDSQVTMMFWYRQQPGQSLTLIATANQGSEATYESGFVIDKFPISRPNLTFSTLTVSNMSPEDSSIYLCSVEADRGIRAQYFGPGTRLLVL.